This paragraph reports one TCR beta chain. This entry comes from a study of shared clonotypes between healthy human individuals. The V segment lost 4 bases and the J segment 5 bases; nucleotides outside the gene matches: 13. CDR3 length: 18 residues. The germline CDR1 and CDR2 sequences are MGHRA and YSYEKL. Several immunoSEQ plates received, in even portions, the genomic DNA of each subset. The data were produced by immunoSEQ multiplex PCR, yet TCRdb's version contains in-frame clones alone and is incomplete. The sample consists of a few million clones, 85% to 95% of them appearing once. Specimen: naive CD4+ T cells from PBMCs. As for subset: CD45RA+ positively selected. This sequence was found in a man between 18 and 35 years old in good health. Some clones in this sample may be carry-over from other donors' samples. V gene TRBV4-1 combines with J gene TRBJ2-2, with 10 bases that match TRBD2. In nucleotides, the CDR3 is TGCGCCAGCAGCCCGTGGCCAGCGGGAGGGCCGGGTACCGGGGAGCTGTTTTTT. This encodes CASSPWPAGGPGTGELFF.